This is a list of T cell receptor beta chains from one sample in a study of cytomegalovirus exposure and HLA in healthy donors. The repertoire was sequenced with immunoSEQ multiplex PCR; TCRdb's copy has only in-frame clones and lacks some. The sample yields over 110,000 clones, around 80% seen once. Sequencing was carried out using PBMCs. The receptors stem from a male donor in good health and CMV-seropositive. CDR3s include the opening cysteine and the closing phenylalanine or tryptophan. Fields, in order: clone size, V gene, D gene, J gene, CDR3 protein, CDR3 DNA. D genes are given only for firm matches. Rows give clone size only sometimes, using once, few, many, or a class for an expanded clone.

once	TRBV6-5	TRBD2	TRBJ2-5	CASRPGLAEVETQYF	TGTGCCAGCAGACCAGGACTAGCGGAGGTCGAGACCCAGTACTTC
.	TRBV29-1	.	TRBJ2-1	CSVLQDLYNEQFF	TGCAGCGTTCTCCAGGATTTATACAATGAGCAGTTCTTC
few	TRBV5-6	.	TRBJ2-3	CASSLLTGTDTQYF	TGTGCCAGCAGCCTCCTTACTGGCACAGATACGCAGTATTTT
.	TRBV28	TRBD1	TRBJ1-2	CASSTPGQGVFGYTF	TGTGCCAGCAGTACGCCGGGACAGGGGGTTTTTGGCTACACCTTC
few	TRBV2	.	TRBJ1-1	CASRAEVLNTEAFF	TGTGCCAGCAGGGCGGAGGTTCTGAACACTGAAGCTTTCTTT
.	TRBV5-1	.	TRBJ2-1	CASAFSPEAEQFF	TGCGCCAGCGCCTTCAGCCCCGAGGCTGAGCAGTTCTTC
.	TRBV2	.	TRBJ2-1	CASSEEQGLFF	TGTGCCAGCAGTGAAGAACAGGGCTTGTTCTTC
few	TRBV7-3	.	TRBJ2-3	CASSYRQWDTQYF	TGTGCCAGCAGCTATCGACAGTGGGATACGCAGTATTTT
.	TRBV18	TRBD1	TRBJ2-1	CASSAQTGGTDNEQFF	TGTGCCAGCTCAGCACAAACAGGGGGAACGGACAATGAGCAGTTCTTC
.	TRBV2	.	TRBJ2-1	CASSAGTRGYNEQFF	TGTGCCAGCAGTGCCGGGACCAGGGGTTACAATGAGCAGTTCTTC
.	TRBV18	.	TRBJ1-1	CATALSGVTEAFF	TGTGCCACCGCACTCAGCGGTGTCACTGAAGCTTTCTTT
.	TRBV9	.	TRBJ2-2	CASSVESREATGELFF	TGTGCCAGCAGCGTAGAGAGCAGGGAGGCCACCGGGGAGCTGTTTTTT
.	TRBV27	.	TRBJ1-1	CASSYVSGFGNTEAFF	TGTGCCAGCAGTTATGTCTCAGGGTTCGGTAACACTGAAGCTTTCTTT
.	TRBV28	TRBD1	TRBJ2-7	CASTTGTGVSEQYF	TGTGCCAGCACTACCGGGACAGGGGTTTCCGAGCAGTACTTC
few	TRBV18	.	TRBJ2-1	CASSSEQRVGDEQFF	TGTGCCAGCTCATCCGAACAGCGGGTGGGCGATGAGCAGTTCTTC
.	TRBV4-1	TRBD2	TRBJ2-1	CASSQNLAGDNEQFF	TGCGCCAGCAGCCAAAATCTAGCGGGGGACAATGAGCAGTTCTTC
.	TRBV5-6	.	TRBJ2-7	CASSIGVAYEQYF	TGTGCCAGCAGCATCGGGGTCGCCTACGAGCAGTACTTC
.	TRBV13	TRBD1	TRBJ2-7	CASSTPTGPSSYEQYF	TGTGCCAGCAGCACCCCGACAGGGCCGAGCTCCTACGAGCAGTACTTC
.	TRBV6-5	TRBD1	TRBJ1-2	CASSYGDRGNYGYTF	TGTGCCAGCAGTTATGGGGACAGGGGAAACTATGGCTACACCTTC
.	TRBV5-4	.	TRBJ1-2	CASSSSYGYTF	TGTGCCAGCAGCTCCTCCTATGGCTACACCTTC
.	TRBV18	.	TRBJ2-1	CASSPNRVQRNYNEQFF	TGTGCCAGCTCACCCAACAGGGTCCAGCGGAACTACAATGAGCAGTTCTTC
.	TRBV6-5	TRBD1	TRBJ1-2	CASTRGQGVYGYTF	TGTGCCAGCACCAGAGGACAGGGGGTCTATGGCTACACCTTC
once	TRBV5-8	TRBD1	TRBJ1-1	CASSLGTGTLNTEAFF	TGTGCCAGCAGCTTAGGGACAGGGACGTTGAACACTGAAGCTTTCTTT
.	TRBV9	TRBD2	TRBJ2-1	CASSVSGRDHNEQFF	TGTGCCAGCAGCGTTAGCGGGAGGGACCACAATGAGCAGTTCTTC
once	TRBV6-1	.	TRBJ1-2	CASRGRSSNYGYTF	TGTGCCAGCAGGGGGCGGAGTTCTAACTATGGCTACACCTTC
once	TRBV29-1	TRBD2	TRBJ2-3	CSGGGGVEDTQYF	TGCAGCGGCGGGGGGGGAGTTGAAGATACGCAGTATTTT
.	TRBV6-6	TRBD1	TRBJ1-1	CAGQTGGSTEAFF	TGTGCCGGACAGACAGGGGGTAGCACTGAAGCTTTCTTT
once	TRBV7-9	TRBD2	TRBJ2-7	CASSPVAGEIPEQYF	TGTGCCAGCAGCCCGGTAGCGGGAGAAATTCCCGAGCAGTACTTC
.	TRBV5-6	.	TRBJ2-7	CASSYPSVYEQYF	TGTGCCAGCAGCTACCCCTCGGTTTACGAGCAGTACTTC
once	TRBV5-1	TRBD1	TRBJ2-5	CASSLGDSLKYQETQYF	TGCGCCAGCAGCTTGGGGGACAGTCTAAAGTACCAAGAGACCCAGTACTTC
.	TRBV6-1	TRBD1	TRBJ1-2	CASSGIRDRHYGYAF	TGTGCCAGCAGTGGTATAAGGGACAGACACTATGGCTACGCCTTC
.	TRBV2	TRBD2	TRBJ2-2	CATGRAGGKTGELFF	TGTGCCACCGGACGGGCGGGGGGAAAAACCGGGGAGCTGTTTTTT
.	TRBV5-1	.	TRBJ2-1	CASSPTQGRGNYNEQFF	TGCGCCAGCAGCCCTACACAGGGTAGGGGGAACTACAATGAGCAGTTCTTC
.	TRBV27	.	TRBJ2-7	CASSWGRTYEQYF	TGTGCCAGCAGTTGGGGCCGTACCTACGAGCAGTACTTC
.	TRBV6-5	TRBD1	TRBJ1-4	CASALDRLNEKLFF	TGTGCCAGCGCATTGGACAGGCTTAATGAAAAACTGTTTTTT
.	TRBV5-8	TRBD2	TRBJ2-1	CASSSGLASYNEQFF	TGTGCCAGCAGCTCTGGACTAGCGTCGTACAATGAGCAGTTCTTC
.	TRBV6-1	.	TRBJ2-1	CASSETTNSYNEQFF	TGTGCCAGCAGTGAAACTACCAACTCCTACAATGAGCAGTTCTTC
.	TRBV30	.	TRBJ1-2	CAWRARLTGPYVGYTF	TGTGCCTGGAGGGCCCGCCTTACAGGTCCCTATGTAGGCTACACCTTC
.	TRBV12-5	TRBD2	TRBJ2-1	CASGLAGGYNEQFF	TGTGCTAGTGGCCTAGCGGGGGGGTACAATGAGCAGTTCTTC
.	TRBV6-5	TRBD2	TRBJ2-5	CASSYVRGKQETQYF	TGTGCCAGCAGTTACGTGCGGGGGAAGCAAGAGACCCAGTACTTC
.	TRBV5-5	.	TRBJ2-1	CASSPWGGLEQFF	TGTGCCAGCAGCCCTTGGGGGGGCCTAGAGCAGTTCTTC
.	TRBV30	TRBD2	TRBJ2-1	CAWTLAGGGFSYNEQFF	TGTGCCTGGACACTAGCGGGTGGGGGGTTCTCCTACAATGAGCAGTTCTTC
.	TRBV25-1	.	TRBJ1-4	CASSASGGGEKLFF	TGTGCCAGCAGTGCCTCGGGGGGAGGAGAAAAACTGTTTTTT
.	TRBV19	.	TRBJ2-2	CASKNLRTYRNTGELFF	TGTGCCAGTAAAAATTTGAGGACTTACAGAAACACCGGGGAGCTGTTTTTT
few	TRBV29-1	TRBD1	TRBJ1-5	CSVAGGTGAAGNQPQHF	TGCAGCGTTGCTGGCGGGACAGGGGCCGCGGGCAATCAGCCCCAGCATTTT
.	TRBV28	TRBD1	TRBJ1-3	CASRGQGIGNTIYF	TGTGCCAGCAGGGGACAGGGCATTGGAAACACCATATATTTT
.	TRBV7-3	TRBD2	TRBJ2-3	CASSPGLAGITDTQYF	TGTGCCAGCAGCCCGGGACTAGCGGGAATAACAGATACGCAGTATTTT
.	TRBV7-8	.	TRBJ1-1	CASSFQPHSGVSEAFF	TGTGCCAGCAGCTTCCAGCCCCATAGCGGGGTGTCGGAAGCTTTCTTT